These 12 T cell receptor beta chains originate from one sample sequenced in a study of PD-1 blockade in classical Hodgkin lymphoma. All patients relapsed after autologous stem cell transplantation, and brentuximab vedotin exposure varied. The data were produced by immunoSEQ multiplex PCR, yet TCRdb's version contains in-frame clones alone and is incomplete. The sample includes some 20,000 clones, about 88% of them seen just once. Sequencing used peripheral blood mononuclear cells (PBMCs), obtained at baseline. All receptors come from a human donor with classical Hodgkin lymphoma.

This rearrangement joins TRBV19 to TRBJ2-3; unclear D gene. Germline-derived CDR1 and CDR2 are LNHDA and SQIVND (reference sequence). This CDR3 spans 15 amino acids. V lost 4 bases and J 5 bases, leaving 16 bases between the germline ends. As DNA, the CDR3 is TGTGCCAGTAGTAACCCCGCCGGGCGGCAAGATACGCAGTATTTT. It specifies CASSNPAGRQDTQYF.

The genes are TRBV4-1 and TRBJ1-1; D unresolved. V was clipped by 0 bases and J by 1 base, with 18 bases between them. Germline CDR1 reads MGHRA; CDR2 reads YSYEKL. This CDR3 comprises 18 residues. The chain's CDR3 is CASSQDLSPLGRNTEAFF. The DNA for the CDR3 is TGCGCCAGCAGCCAAGATTTATCGCCCCTGGGCAGGAACACTGAAGCTTTCTTT.

The chain couples TRBV7-9 to TRBJ1-1; D might be TRBD1 (5 bases). V dropped 5 bases and J dropped 4 bases, with 14 bases sitting between them. The CDR3 totals 14 residues. The germline V gene has CDR1 SEHNR and CDR2 FQNEAQ (reference sequence). CDR3 sequence reads: CASSLSGGSTEAFF. The CDR3 bases are TGTGCCAGCAGCCTATCCGGGGGGAGCACTGAAGCTTTCTTT.

The chain has TRBV28 and TRBJ1-2; D is undetermined. Germline V CDR1 and CDR2: MDHEN, SYDVKM. The CDR3 sequence is 15 residues long. Trimming left V 2 bases short and J 5 bases short, with 15 bases between. The CDR3 nucleotides read TGTGCCAGCAGTTTAAGAGGGTACTGGCGATATGGCTACACCTTC. Its translation: CASSLRGYWRYGYTF.

The J gene is TRBJ2-6, the V gene TRBV29-1, with 9 positions matching TRBD1. There are 15 residues in the CDR3. Per the germline V gene, CDR1 is SQVTM and CDR2 is ANQGSEA. V was pared by 6 bases and J by 1 base, with 4 bases of the junction left unmatched. The CDR3 DNA reads as TGCAGCGTCCGGGACAGGGAGTCTGGGGCCAACGTCCTGACTTTC. This gives the protein CSVRDRESGANVLTF.

V gene TRBV19 combines with J gene TRBJ1-1; 7 bases match TRBD1. The J segment lost 3 bases and the V segment lost 6 bases, leaving 4 bases of the junction unmatched. The CDR3 runs 13 residues. In germline, CDR1 is LNHDA, CDR2 SQIVND (reference sequence). Here the CDR3 DNA reads TGTGCCAGTAGAGGGGGCTTGTACACTGAAGCTTTCTTT. It codes for CASRGGLYTEAFF. The entire variable domain, with the rest obtained from reference TRBV19 and TRBJ1-1, is as follows: DGGITQSPKYLFRKEGQNVTLSCEQNLNHDAMYWYRQDPGQGLRLIYYSQIVNDFQKGDIAEGYSVSREKKESFPLTVTSAQKNPTAFYLCASRGGLYTEAFFGQGTRLTVV.

The chain carries TRBV7-2 and TRBJ1-3; D not resolved. Per germline, CDR1 SGHTA and CDR2 FQGNSA. This CDR3 is 15 amino acids long. Trimming removed 2 bases from V and 4 bases from J, with 12 bases in between. The CDR3 sequence is CASSLRPTEGNTIYF. CDR3 coding DNA: TGTGCCAGCAGCTTACGCCCAACGGAGGGAAACACCATATATTTT. Based on the CDR3 plus reference TRBV7-2 and TRBJ1-3, the full variable domain is GAGVSQSPSNKVTEKGKDVELRCDPISGHTALYWYRQSLGQGLEFLIYFQGNSAPDKSGLPSDRFSAERTGGSVSTLTIQRTQQEDSAVYLCASSLRPTEGNTIYFGEGSWLTVV.

The chain couples TRBV28 to TRBJ1-4, with 7 bases matching TRBD1. V gave up 6 bases and J gave up 0 bases; unmatched junction bases: 13. The CDR3 is 18 amino acids. Germline CDR1 MDHEN, CDR2 SYDVKM. The CDR3 DNA reads as TGTGCCAGCAGCCCCGACAGGGAAGGATTTGCAACTAATGAAAAACTGTTTTTT. Encoded protein: CASSPDREGFATNEKLFF.

This clone was detected once. The chain uses TRBV6-1 and TRBJ2-4; TRBD1 agrees at 8 bases. The trim removed 10 bases at V and 6 bases at J, leaving 5 bases unmatched. The germline V gene has CDR1 MNHNS and CDR2 SASEGT. The CDR3 contains 12 residues. The CDR3 DNA reads as TGTGCCACCATGACAGGGGTAAACATTCAGTACTTC. As protein: CATMTGVNIQYF.

The genes are TRBV9 and TRBJ2-4; 9 nucleotides line up with TRBD1. The CDR3 consists of 16 residues. Germline trimming cut 3 bases from V and 3 bases from J; bases unmatched to any gene: 7. Germline values: CDR1 SGDLS, CDR2 YYNGEE. Here the CDR3 DNA reads TGTGCCAGCAGCGCTGAACAGGGGGCAGTCAAAAACATTCAGTACTTC. Protein: CASSAEQGAVKNIQYF.

This clone has a single count. The rearrangement joins TRBV20-1 to TRBJ2-2; D call uncertain. Looked up from germline, CDR1 is DFQATT and CDR2 is SNEGSKA (reference sequence). V dropped 4 bases and J dropped 3 bases, with 3 bases sitting between them. The CDR3 is made up of 11 amino acids. CDR3 nucleotides: TGCAGTGCTACAGACACCGGGGAGCTGTTTTTT. Translating it yields CSATDTGELFF.

In nucleotides, the CDR3 is TGTGCCAGCTCAGGCGAACAGGGAGCCGAGCAGTTCTTC. This gives the protein CASSGEQGAEQFF. This sequence joins TRBV18 and TRBJ2-1; possibly TRBD1 for D (6 bases). CDR1 KGHSH and CDR2 LQKENI come from the germline V gene. The CDR3 is made up of 13 amino acids. The V and J ends lost 5 bases and 10 bases respectively, with 15 bases between them.